One sample yielded the 30 T cell receptor beta chains listed below, sequenced in a study of cytomegalovirus exposure and HLA in healthy donors. Repertoires were generated with immunoSEQ multiplex PCR, while TCRdb's copy carries only in-frame clones and drops some. The sample has about 360,000 clones; 86% are singletons. Specimen: PBMCs. The receptor source for this set is a woman aged 18-29 years in good health and CMV-seronegative.

In its sample, this clone was seen once. The rearrangement links TRBV5-1 to TRBJ2-1; TRBD2 matches at 10 bases. This CDR3 has 18 residues. Looked up from germline, CDR1 is SGHRS and CDR2 is YFSETQ. The junction had 7 bases not matched to a gene; V was cut back by 1 base and J by 0 bases. CDR3: CASSLRVASGSSYNEQFF. The CDR3 DNA reads as TGCGCCAGCAGCTTGAGGGTTGCTAGCGGGAGCTCCTACAATGAGCAGTTCTTC.

The chain is built from TRBV5-1 and TRBJ2-2; 9 bases fit TRBD1. The germline CDR1 and CDR2 sequences are SGHRS and YFSETQ. The CDR3 extends over 18 amino acids. J was trimmed by 4 bases and V by 0 bases; bases with no gene match: 10. The DNA for the CDR3 is TGCGCCAGCAGCTTGGCCGGGGGACAGGGATCGTTCACCGGGGAGCTGTTTTTT. Translated, it gives CASSLAGGQGSFTGELFF.

This clone was seen once. The V and J genes are TRBV28 and TRBJ1-2; 7 bases are a match to TRBD1. The germline CDR1 and CDR2 sequences are MDHEN and SYDVKM. V was pared by 1 base and J by 4 bases, with 9 bases of the junction left unmatched. The CDR3 is made up of 16 amino acids. The DNA of the CDR3 is TGTGCCAGCAGTTTATCCATTACAGGGGTCCCCTATGGCTACACCTTC. Translating gives CASSLSITGVPYGYTF.

The rearrangement links TRBV28 to TRBJ2-6; a weak D match, TRBD2 (6 bases). Trimming cost V 5 bases and J 0 bases, with 11 bases left between them. The CDR3 extends over 16 amino acids. Germline CDR1 reads MDHEN; CDR2 reads SYDVKM. CDR3 loop: CASSEGGLSGANVLTF. CDR3 DNA: TGTGCCAGCAGTGAGGGAGGCCTCTCTGGGGCCAACGTCCTGACTTTC.

This chain joins TRBV27 and TRBJ2-7; D ambiguous. CDR1 is MNHEY and CDR2 is SMNVEV in the germline V gene (reference sequence). The CDR3 is made up of 10 amino acids. Trimming shortened V by 7 bases and J by 3 bases, and 4 bases separated the two germline ends. The CDR3 sequence: CASNNYEQYF. CDR3 nucleotide sequence: TGTGCCAGCAATAACTACGAGCAGTACTTC.

V usage is TRBV28 and J usage is TRBJ2-1; 8 bases agree with TRBD1. The germline CDR1 and CDR2 sequences are MDHEN and SYDVKM. The CDR3 length is 14 residues. With V trimmed by 7 bases and J by 6 bases, 8 bases remained unmatched. CDR3: CASNRGDRPNEQFF. CDR3 bases: TGTGCCAGCAACCGAGGGGACAGGCCCAATGAGCAGTTCTTC.

V gene TRBV28 combines with J gene TRBJ2-2; no clear D. The CDR3 has 12 amino acids. V was clipped by 9 bases and J by 3 bases, with 8 bases between them. Germline-derived CDR1 and CDR2 are MDHEN and SYDVKM. The CDR3 DNA follows: TGTGCCAGTCCTTCGGACACCGGGGAGCTGTTTTTT. Encoded protein: CASPSDTGELFF.

The chain links TRBV28 to TRBJ2-2, with D possibly TRBD2 on 6 matching bases. V lost 2 bases, J lost 3 bases, and 19 bases lay in between. The CDR3 is made up of 18 amino acids. The germline CDR1 and CDR2 sequences are MDHEN and SYDVKM. The CDR3 sequence: CASSLEPSSGLYTGELFF. The CDR3 bases are TGTGCCAGCAGTTTAGAACCGTCCTCGGGACTCTACACCGGGGAGCTGTTTTTT.

A single count supports this clone. This rearrangement joins TRBV7-9 to TRBJ2-3, with D possibly matching TRBD2 (5 bases). There are 14 residues in the CDR3. The ends were cut back, 3 bases at V and 2 bases at J, with 9 bases in the middle. Germline loops: CDR1 SEHNR, CDR2 FQNEAQ (reference sequence). The CDR3 DNA reads as TGTGCCAGCAGCTTGGGCCGGGACACAGATACGCAGTATTTT. Translated: CASSLGRDTDTQYF.

This clone was picked up a small number of times. The chain joins TRBV28 to TRBJ1-2; D is ambiguous. The CDR3 spans 13 residues. Trimming took off 7 bases at V and 4 bases at J, with 13 bases between the two ends. Germline V gives CDR1 MDHEN, CDR2 SYDVKM. The CDR3 protein is CASNFNSGYGYTF. CDR3 nucleotides: TGTGCCAGCAATTTTAACAGCGGCTATGGCTACACCTTC.

V is TRBV4-1 and J is TRBJ2-7; 8 positions match TRBD1. Per germline, CDR1 MGHRA and CDR2 YSYEKL. The CDR3 spans 17 residues. Losses at the gene ends were 0 bases for V and 0 bases for J; bases not matched to a gene: 7. The CDR3 spells CASSQETRTGGSYEQYF. The CDR3 DNA reads as TGCGCCAGCAGCCAAGAGACCAGAACAGGGGGCTCCTACGAGCAGTACTTC.

This chain links TRBV27 with TRBJ2-7; a weak D match, TRBD1 (7 bases). The CDR3 has 14 amino acids. Germline V gives CDR1 MNHEY, CDR2 SMNVEV (reference sequence). The ends were cut back, 8 bases at V and 4 bases at J, with 18 bases in the middle. The CDR3 spells CASRQGLGNYEQYF. The CDR3 DNA follows: TGTGCCAGCCGACAGGGACTGGGGAATTACGAGCAGTACTTC.

V usage is TRBV6-1 and J usage is TRBJ1-6; 7 positions agree with TRBD1. V gave up 10 bases and J gave up 0 bases; unmatched junction bases: 3. The CDR3 runs to 14 residues. Germline CDR1 is MNHNS and CDR2 is SASEGT. As DNA, the CDR3 is TGTGCCATACAGGGGAGCTCCTATAATTCACCCCTCCACTTT. Translation: CAIQGSSYNSPLHF.

V is TRBV7-2 and J is TRBJ2-6, with 7 positions matching TRBD2. J gave up 2 bases and V 8 bases, and 6 bases lay outside the gene matches. CDR3 size: 15 residues. CDR1 is SGHTA and CDR2 is FQGNSA in the germline V gene. The CDR3 spells CASLGRAAGANVLTF. CDR3 nucleotide sequence: TGTGCCAGCCTGGGGAGGGCCGCTGGGGCCAACGTCCTGACTTTC.

V gene TRBV2 combines with J gene TRBJ2-1; TRBD2 agrees at 10 bases. Unmatched junction bases numbered 10, after V lost 4 bases and J lost 7 bases. There are 16 residues in the CDR3. The germline CDR1 and CDR2 sequences are SNHLY and FYNNEI. DNA of the CDR3: TGTGCCAGCAGTGTCCCTAGCGGGAGATCTAAGAATGAGCAGTTCTTC. Protein product: CASSVPSGRSKNEQFF.

The rearrangement uses TRBV27 and TRBJ2-3; no clear D gene. Trimming pared 5 bases from V and 0 bases from J, leaving 6 bases between. Germline lookup yields CDR1 MNHEY and CDR2 SMNVEV (reference sequence). The CDR3 length is 13 residues. This CDR3 is CASSITSTDTQYF. The DNA for the CDR3 is TGTGCCAGCAGTATAACTAGCACAGATACGCAGTATTTT.

The chain links TRBV28 to TRBJ2-1; 8 nucleotides match TRBD2. Germline V gives CDR1 MDHEN, CDR2 SYDVKM. This CDR3 has 15 residues. The V gene end was trimmed by 0 bases and the J gene end by 7 bases; junction bases not matched to a gene: 5. The CDR3 bases are TGTGCCAGCAGTTTATGGGGCGGGAGGTTGAATGAGCAGTTCTTC. Translation: CASSLWGGRLNEQFF.

This chain joins TRBV5-1 and TRBJ1-3; D is perhaps TRBD1 (5 bases). Germline-derived CDR1 and CDR2 are SGHRS and YFSETQ. The CDR3 is 15 amino acids. Trimming removed 2 bases at V and 0 bases at J, with 9 bases between. The CDR3 nucleotides read TGCGCCAGCAGCTTAGACAGCACCTCTGGAAACACCATATATTTT. It translates to CASSLDSTSGNTIYF. Drawing the rest from reference TRBV5-1 and TRBJ1-3, the complete variable domain is KAGVTQTPRYLIKTRGQQVTLSCSPISGHRSVSWYQQTPGQGLQFLFEYFSETQRNKGNFPGRFSGRQFSNSRSEMNVSTLELGDSALYLCASSLDSTSGNTIYFGEGSWLTVV.

The chain couples TRBV7-9 to TRBJ1-2, with D unclear. Trimming took off 8 bases at V and 7 bases at J, with 17 bases between the two ends. CDR1 is SEHNR, CDR2 FQNEAQ, per germline (reference sequence). CDR3 length: 13 residues. The CDR3 spells CASSEYGNGGYTF. The DNA for the CDR3 is TGTGCCAGCTCTGAATATGGTAACGGTGGCTACACCTTC.

A single count supports this clone. This rearrangement joins TRBV30 to TRBJ1-3; the match to TRBD1 covers 9 bases. Trimming cost V 3 bases and J 4 bases; bases outside gene matches: 1. The CDR3 has 13 amino acids. CDR1 is GTSNPN, CDR2 SVGIG, per germline (reference sequence). The CDR3 protein is CAWRGTGGNTIYF. The CDR3 region has the DNA TGTGCCTGGAGGGGGACAGGGGGAAACACCATATATTTT.

The chain has TRBV28 and TRBJ1-5, with D uncertain. The V gene's germline CDR1 is MDHEN and CDR2 SYDVKM. V lost 1 base and J lost 13, with 14 bases in between. The CDR3 runs to 13 residues. CDR3 sequence reads: CASSLYGTGSQHF. CDR3 nucleotides: TGTGCCAGCAGTTTATACGGAACCGGGTCACAGCATTTT.

V and J are TRBV5-6 and TRBJ2-2; 8 nucleotides agree with TRBD2. Germline lookup yields CDR1 SGHDT and CDR2 YYEEEE. This CDR3 spans 15 amino acids. V shed 3 bases and J 7 bases; nucleotides not matched to a gene: 8. The CDR3 DNA follows: TGTGCCAGCAGCTGGGCTAGCGGGTACGGCGGGGAGCTGTTTTTT. Translation gives CASSWASGYGGELFF.

The chain has TRBV11-1 and TRBJ1-1; no clear D gene. The CDR3 is 16 amino acids. Looked up from germline, CDR1 is SGHAT and CDR2 is FQDESV (reference sequence). V lost 5 bases and J lost 0, with 16 bases in between. DNA for the CDR3: TGTGCCAGCAGCCCTGCAGGAATATACCTGAACACTGAAGCTTTCTTT. Protein product: CASSPAGIYLNTEAFF.

The rearrangement links TRBV9 to TRBJ1-2, with 9 bases matching TRBD1. The V and J ends lost 4 bases and 7 bases, in that order; junction bases with no gene match: 8. The germline CDR1 and CDR2 sequences are SGDLS and YYNGEE. The CDR3 is made up of 14 amino acids. The CDR3, as DNA: TGTGCCAGCAGCCCCGGAACAGGGGGCGGTGGCTACACCTTC. Translating gives CASSPGTGGGGYTF.

The V and J genes are TRBV27 and TRBJ2-7; D possibly corresponds to TRBD2 (6 bases). Trimming left V 10 bases short and J 6 bases short, with 13 bases between. Looked up from germline, CDR1 is MNHEY and CDR2 is SMNVEV (reference sequence). The CDR3 covers 11 residues. The CDR3 nucleotides are TGTGCCACACTACTGGGGGGCGAGCAGTACTTC. Translated: CATLLGGEQYF.

The chain uses TRBV2 and TRBJ1-1, with D tentatively TRBD1 (5 bases). This CDR3 comprises 16 residues. Trimming shortened V by 5 bases and J by 3 bases, and 19 bases separated the two germline ends. Looked up from germline, CDR1 is SNHLY and CDR2 is FYNNEI. The CDR3 sequence: CASSHDPGGIHTEAFF. CDR3 DNA sequence: TGTGCCAGCAGTCACGACCCGGGGGGTATCCACACTGAAGCTTTCTTT.

The rearrangement uses TRBV28 and TRBJ1-1, with D unresolved. CDR3 size: 14 residues. Germline CDR1 is MDHEN and CDR2 is SYDVKM. V lost 6 bases to trimming and J lost 4 bases, with 15 bases between them. DNA for the CDR3: TGTGCCAGCAGAAAGTCGGGGAGTACCACTGAAGCTTTCTTT. This sequence encodes CASRKSGSTTEAFF.

The V gene is TRBV6-5, the J gene TRBJ1-6, with 7 bases that match TRBD1. Per the germline V gene, CDR1 is MNHEY and CDR2 is SVGAGI. The CDR3 has 14 amino acids. V was clipped by 3 bases and J by 7 bases; unmatched bases: 3. The CDR3 DNA is TGTGCCAGCAGTTATGGCAGGGGGAATTCACCCCTCCACTTT. Its translation: CASSYGRGNSPLHF.

V is TRBV7-8 and J is TRBJ1-1, with a possible D match to TRBD1 (5 bases). This CDR3 has 15 amino acids. Germline CDR1 reads SGHVS; CDR2 reads FQNEAQ. Trimming removed 5 bases at V and 1 base at J, with 14 bases between. The CDR3 DNA is TGTGCCAGCAGCGAAGGGGCAGGATGGAACACTGAAGCTTTCTTT. Translating it yields CASSEGAGWNTEAFF.

The rearrangement joins TRBV30 to TRBJ1-5; D remains ambiguous. The CDR3 is 13 amino acids. The ends were cut back, 0 bases at V and 5 bases at J, with 8 bases in the middle. CDR1 is GTSNPN, CDR2 SVGIG, per germline (reference sequence). CDR3 amino acids: CAWSVRLDQPQHF. CDR3 DNA sequence: TGTGCCTGGAGTGTACGCCTAGATCAGCCCCAGCATTTT.